This T cell receptor (beta chain) was recorded in a study of CD8 T cells in ankylosing spondylitis. General study points: CD8+ by phenotype, disease-linked clones were relatively rare in peripheral blood. Matched ankylosing spondylitis synovial fluid reportedly showed significant enrichment of disease-linked clones. There was a TCR beta motif, made of several highly homologous variants, that appeared characteristic of ankylosing spondylitis blood.

Preparation of TCR beta libraries was done by quantitative 5'-RACE with molecular barcodes. MiXCR, applied by TCRdb to the 5' RACE reads, yields one record per CDR3 protein. The sample records roughly 230,000 distinct CDR3 sequences, less than 9.5% being singletons. A word on this clonotype: No antigen is known for it. Given a much more abundant clone one base away, this may be a read error.

This CDR3 contains 13 residues. The sample taken for sequencing was blood, either unsorted or a sorted T cell fraction (not recorded which). J is TRBJ1-1 and V is TRBV12-3 or TRBV12-4, with D uncertain. The sequence was obtained from a female donor with ankylosing spondylitis or in good health (not recorded which). The CDR3 DNA follows: TGTGCCAGCTCCGTTGGGGAGAACACTGAAGCTCTCTTT. The encoded protein is CASSVGENTEALF.